This T cell receptor beta chain was obtained from a study of blood T cells in healthy people across ages. A sample-barcoded 5' primer and a J-beta primer mix were used in a second PCR of about 7 to 11 cycles. MiXCR, run by TCRdb on the 5' RACE reads, gives a single entry per CDR3 protein. The table lists about 640,000 distinct CDR3 sequences, approximately 50% of them singletons, with 30% to 45% in the top ten. Trimming removed 2 bases at V and 1 base at J, with 14 bases between. The V gene's germline CDR1 is SGHVS and CDR2 FNYEAQ. The CDR3 covers 16 residues. Collection of 8.5 to 10 milliliters of peripheral blood was performed for each donor.

Sequenced sample: blood. The chain uses TRBV7-6 and TRBJ2-5, with D maybe TRBD1 (5 bases). The TCR was taken from a man between 60 and 70 years old in good health. This CDR3 reads CASSLYSAGIQETQYF. CDR3 nucleotides: TGTGCCAGCAGCTTATACTCGGCAGGGATCCAAGAGACCCAGTACTTC.